These 17 T cell receptor beta chains came from one sample sequenced in a study of OX40 agonist ivuxolimab in advanced cancers. Profiling relied on immunoSEQ multiplex PCR, and the TCRdb table lists in-frame clones only, not all of them. The table shows 60,000 or so clones, with 80% to 85% occurring only once. This specimen was CD4+ or CD8+ T cells sorted from blood, taken in a trial of the OX40 agonist ivuxolimab. These TCRs come from an adult with an advanced solid tumor such as melanoma, head and neck, liver or kidney cancer.

Note on this clone: The germline gene is not matched at one end of the junction; a read error may be the cause. The chain employs TRBV2 and TRBJ2-1; tentative D call: TRBD2 (5 bases). The CDR3 is 12 residues long. Germline V lookup: CDR1 SNHLY, CDR2 FYNNEI. The CDR3, as DNA: TGTGCCAGCAGTGAGAATCGTGGGAGTGGGCTCTTC. It encodes CASSENRGSGLF.

The gene calls are TRBV2 and TRBJ2-6; 8 nucleotides align to TRBD1. J was trimmed by 2 bases and V by 5 bases; bases with no gene match: 8. This CDR3 is built from 17 residues. From germline, CDR1 is SNHLY and CDR2 FYNNEI. CDR3 DNA: TGTGCCAGCAGTAACAGGGGGATATACGCTGGGGCCAACGTCCTGACTTTC. Translated: CASSNRGIYAGANVLTF.

In its sample, this clone was seen a few times. The CDR3 spells CASSPLQGDEQYF. The CDR3 nucleotides are TGTGCCAGCTCACCACTTCAGGGCGACGAGCAGTACTTC. The chain combines TRBV18 with TRBJ2-7; a weak D match, TRBD1 (5 bases). Germline CDR1 is KGHSH and CDR2 is LQKENI. V was shortened by 1 base and J by 5 bases, with 9 bases between the two germline ends. This CDR3 is 13 amino acids long.

This clone appeared once. The chain employs TRBV28 and TRBJ2-7; D not certain. This CDR3 spans 13 amino acids. CDR1 is MDHEN, CDR2 SYDVKM, per germline. Trimming took 7 bases from V and 0 from J, leaving 10 bases between them. The CDR3 DNA follows: TGTGCCAGCACGGTTATCAACTCCTACGAGCAGTACTTC. Protein: CASTVINSYEQYF.

This clone is a singleton in its sample. The rearrangement uses TRBV11-2 and TRBJ1-3; D is unclear. Per the germline V gene, CDR1 is SGHAT and CDR2 is FQNNGV. CDR3 length equals 15 residues. The germline V and J ends were trimmed by 4 bases and 0 bases, with 10 bases remaining between them. The DNA of the CDR3 is TGTGCCAGCAGCTCCGGACGGGACTCTGGAAACACCATATATTTT. This sequence encodes CASSSGRDSGNTIYF. The complete variable domain, with remaining parts taken from reference TRBV11-2 and TRBJ1-3, reads EAGVAQSPRYKIIEKRQSVAFWCNPISGHATLYWYQQILGQGPKLLIQFQNNGVVDDSQLPKDRFSAERLKGVDSTLKIQPAKLEDSAVYLCASSSGRDSGNTIYFGEGSWLTVV.

The rearrangement uses TRBV5-1 and TRBJ2-5, with D maybe TRBD2 (6 bases). The CDR3 consists of 14 residues. Germline loops: CDR1 SGHRS, CDR2 YFSETQ. Trimming stripped 2 bases from V and 2 bases from J, with 10 bases between. The CDR3 region has the DNA TGCGCCAGCAGCTTTAGCGGTGGGCAAGAGACCCAGTACTTC. Its translation is CASSFSGGQETQYF.

The J gene is TRBJ2-7, the V gene TRBV7-9; TRBD1 agrees at 8 bases. V lost 5 bases to trimming and J lost 7 bases; unmatched junction nucleotides: 7. Germline CDR1 is SEHNR and CDR2 is FQNEAQ (reference sequence). The CDR3 is 13 amino acids. In nucleotides, the CDR3 is TGTGCCAGCAGCACCGGACAGGGCGGGGAGCAGTACTTC. Residues: CASSTGQGGEQYF.

The V and J genes are TRBV6-5 and TRBJ1-5; D is undetermined. CDR3 length: 12 residues. From germline, CDR1 is MNHEY and CDR2 SVGAGI. Trimming cost V 5 bases and J 4 bases, with 6 bases left between them. The CDR3 loop is CASSTGNQPQHF. The CDR3 DNA sequence: TGTGCCAGCAGTACGGGAAATCAGCCCCAGCATTTT.

The rearrangement links TRBV28 to TRBJ2-5, with 7 bases matching TRBD2. J was trimmed by 4 bases and V by 4 bases; bases with no gene match: 3. This CDR3 spans 13 amino acids. Germline loops: CDR1 MDHEN, CDR2 SYDVKM. CDR3 sequence: CASSWTRGETQYF. Written as DNA, the CDR3 is TGTGCCAGCAGTTGGACTAGAGGAGAGACCCAGTACTTC. Variable domain in full (rest from reference TRBV28 and TRBJ2-5): DVKVTQSSRYLVKRTGEKVFLECVQDMDHENMFWYRQDPGLGLRLIYFSYDVKMKEKGDIPEGYSVSREKKERFSLILESASTNQTSMYLCASSWTRGETQYFGPGTRLLVL.

This clone qualifies as medium-sized (0.01 to 0.1%). V usage is TRBV9 and J usage is TRBJ2-1; D gene unclear. Trimming took 0 bases from V and 1 from J, leaving 8 bases between them. This CDR3 is 15 amino acids long. Germline CDR1 SGDLS, CDR2 YYNGEE. CDR3 DNA: TGTGCCAGCAGCGTAGACTCAGTTTCCTACAATGAGCAGTTCTTC. Translated: CASSVDSVSYNEQFF.

The chain joins TRBV6-1 to TRBJ2-3; D is ambiguous. In germline, CDR1 is MNHNS, CDR2 SASEGT. CDR3 length equals 12 residues. Trimming pared 6 bases from V and 2 bases from J, leaving 6 bases between. CDR3 sequence reads: CASSGSTDTQYF. CDR3 DNA sequence: TGTGCCAGCAGCGGCTCCACAGATACGCAGTATTTT.

The J gene is TRBJ1-6, the V gene TRBV5-8, with TRBD1 as a possible D gene (6 bases). Germline CDR1 reads SGHTS; CDR2 reads YDEGEE. Trimming cost V 0 bases and J 8 bases, with 15 bases left between them. This CDR3 comprises 16 residues. In nucleotides, the CDR3 is TGTGCCAGCAGCTTGGCCTTCGGGGGCTCGGATTCACCCCTCCACTTT. Its translation is CASSLAFGGSDSPLHF.

This chain uses TRBV29-1 with TRBJ2-1, with 13 bases aligning to TRBD2. The germline gives CDR1 SQVTM, CDR2 ANQGSEA. Unmatched junction bases numbered 7, after V lost 7 bases and J lost 7 bases. The CDR3 extends over 14 amino acids. The CDR3 coding sequence is TGCAGCGCTACACTAGCGGGGGGGGCAAATGAGCAGTTCTTC. This codes for CSATLAGGANEQFF.

This clone occurred a few times. The chain links TRBV5-1 to TRBJ1-4, with TRBD1 identical over 10 bases. J gave up 7 bases and V 4 bases, and 4 bases lay outside the gene matches. Looked up from germline, CDR1 is SGHRS and CDR2 is YFSETQ. The CDR3 sequence is 14 residues long. The CDR3 spells CASSLGTGAEKLFF. The CDR3 DNA sequence: TGCGCCAGCAGCCTCGGGACAGGGGCTGAAAAACTGTTTTTT.

The table lists this clone with a few counts. The rearrangement links TRBV27 to TRBJ2-2; 7 nucleotides line up with TRBD1. Germline lookup yields CDR1 MNHEY and CDR2 SMNVEV (reference sequence). Trimming removed 3 bases from V and 8 bases from J; junction bases left unmatched: 3. The CDR3 contains 13 residues. The CDR3 here is CASSFNRGGELFF. CDR3 bases: TGTGCCAGCAGTTTCAACAGGGGAGGGGAGCTGTTTTTT.

V usage is TRBV5-5 and J usage is TRBJ1-3; 7 positions match TRBD1. The CDR3 is 14 amino acids. Per the germline V gene, CDR1 is SGHKS and CDR2 is YYEKEE (reference sequence). Trimming took 7 bases from V and 0 from J; bases not matched to a gene: 4. CDR3: CASGGTASGNTIYF. CDR3 bases: TGTGCCAGCGGAGGGACAGCCTCTGGAAACACCATATATTTT. The full variable domain, completed using reference TRBV5-5 and TRBJ1-3, is DAGVTQSPTHLIKTRGQQVTLRCSPISGHKSVSWYQQVLGQGPQFIFQYYEKEERGRGNFPDRFSARQFPNYSSELNVNALLLGDSALYLCASGGTASGNTIYFGEGSWLTVV.

The rearrangement joins TRBV18 to TRBJ2-2; perhaps TRBD2 as D (6 bases). The CDR3 is 17 amino acids. CDR1 KGHSH and CDR2 LQKENI come from the germline V gene. Trimming took off 3 bases at V and 4 bases at J, with 18 bases between the two ends. The CDR3 DNA sequence: TGTGCCAGCTCACCCCCGATGGGGGAGGTGGTCACCGGGGAGCTGTTTTTT. This gives the protein CASSPPMGEVVTGELFF.